This TCR beta chain is from a study of blood T cell repertoires in COVID-19. Enrollees, about 18 to 89 years old, lived in 25 or so US areas. V was cut by 1 base and J by 2 bases, with 9 bases left in between. The germline V gene encodes CDR1 SGHRS and CDR2 YFSETQ. The CDR3 covers 14 residues. The method was immunoSEQ multiplex PCR; TCRdb's version includes in-frame clones alone and lacks a portion of them. The profile shows approximately 300,000 clones, around 85% of them singletons. The clonotype was recovered from a woman in her 30s who had recovered from COVID-19. Input material: PBMCs or T cells enriched from blood (not recorded which). The J gene is TRBJ2-5, the V gene TRBV5-1; D is unresolved. For the CDR3, the DNA is TGCGCCAGCAGCTTGCAACAGCCTCAAGAGACCCAGTACTTC. Amino acids: CASSLQQPQETQYF. Combining the CDR3 with reference TRBV5-1 and TRBJ2-5 gives the whole variable domain KAGVTQTPRYLIKTRGQQVTLSCSPISGHRSVSWYQQTPGQGLQFLFEYFSETQRNKGNFPGRFSGRQFSNSRSEMNVSTLELGDSALYLCASSLQQPQETQYFGPGTRLLVL.